The sequence of this T cell receptor beta chain was determined in a study of shared clonotypes between healthy human individuals. Broader study findings: It was only blood that was sampled, and tissue repertoires likely differ.

TCRdb's copy holds only in-frame clones and misses some; the assay was immunoSEQ multiplex PCR. The repertoire includes roughly 650,000 clones, roughly 97% of them detected once, and 0.055% to 0.07% sits in the top ten. On this clone: Antigen specificity is unknown.

Germline V gene lookup returns CDR1 MGHDK and CDR2 SYGVNS. With 6 bases clipped from V and 1 base from J, the junction kept 5 bases outside the gene matches. This CDR3 is 15 amino acids long. The TCR was taken from a woman aged 30 to 39 in good health. The V and J genes are TRBV25-1 and TRBJ2-1; TRBD2 matches 8 bases. The specimen sequenced was naive CD4+ T cells sorted from blood. The subset is: CD45RA+ positively selected. The CDR3 sequence is CASSRSGTSYNEQFF. CDR3 nucleotides: TGTGCCAGCAGCCGTAGCGGGACGTCCTACAATGAGCAGTTCTTC.